One and the same sample provided the 12 T cell receptor beta chains below, sequenced in a study of identical twins. TCRdb re-called the 5' RACE reads with MiXCR, one entry per CDR3 protein. The sample lists 420,000 or so distinct CDR3 sequences, under 20% seen once, with around 10% in the top ten. The material sequenced was naive T cells sorted from blood. The receptor source for this set is a man in his fifties or sixties in good health.

This clonotype was seen a few times. This chain joins TRBV20-1 and TRBJ2-3; perhaps TRBD2 as D (6 bases). V lost 7 bases, J lost 7 bases, and 24 bases lay in between. Germline V gene sequence: CDR1 DFQATT, CDR2 SNEGSKA (reference sequence). CDR3 length equals 15 residues. The CDR3 DNA is TGCAGTGTCCTCTTCCGGGACGGGAGTATTTATACGCAGTATTTT. This translates into CSVLFRDGSIYTQYF.

This clonotype has ten or more counts. The chain couples TRBV28 to TRBJ2-3; 11 bases align to TRBD2. Germline V gene lookup returns CDR1 MDHEN and CDR2 SYDVKM. V gave up 3 bases and J gave up 3 bases; unmatched junction bases: 5. The CDR3 loop spans 16 amino acids. In DNA form, the CDR3 reads TGTGCCAGCAGTTTCAACCTAGCGGGAGGTACAGATACGCAGTATTTT. Amino acid sequence: CASSFNLAGGTDTQYF. The full variable domain, with the rest looked up from reference TRBV28 and TRBJ2-3, is DVKVTQSSRYLVKRTGEKVFLECVQDMDHENMFWYRQDPGLGLRLIYFSYDVKMKEKGDIPEGYSVSREKKERFSLILESASTNQTSMYLCASSFNLAGGTDTQYFGPGTRLTVL.

Notes on this clonotype: One junction end disagrees with the germline gene, perhaps due to a read error. The CDR3 coding sequence is TGCAGTGCTAGTAACTCACGGACGATCTTC. Translation: CSASNSRTIF. The V call is TRBV20-1, the J call TRBJ2-1; no clear D. This CDR3 is built from 10 residues. In germline, CDR1 is DFQATT, CDR2 SNEGSKA (reference sequence).

The chain recombines TRBV28 with TRBJ2-7; 8 nucleotides agree with TRBD2. CDR1 and CDR2 (germline): MDHEN, SYDVKM. The CDR3 contains 14 residues. Trimming cost V 5 bases and J 3 bases; bases outside gene matches: 6. CDR3 coding DNA: TGTGCCAGCAGTAAAAGCGGGAGTCTCTACGAGCAGTACTTC. Translated: CASSKSGSLYEQYF. Filled out from reference TRBV28 and TRBJ2-7, the complete variable domain reads DVKVTQSSRYLVKRTGEKVFLECVQDMDHENMFWYRQDPGLGLRLIYFSYDVKMKEKGDIPEGYSVSREKKERFSLILESASTNQTSMYLCASSKSGSLYEQYFGPGTRLTVT.

This clonotype was recorded only once. Compared with germline, one end of the junction differs, possibly owing to a read error. The chain couples TRBV20-1 to TRBJ2-7, with D hard to call. Germline lookup yields CDR1 DFQATT and CDR2 SNEGSKA (reference sequence). The length of the CDR3 is 13 residues. The chain's CDR3 is CSARVGIGYELYF. CDR3 sequence (DNA): TGCAGTGCTAGAGTTGGTATTGGCTACGAGCTGTACTTC.

The rearrangement links TRBV6-1 to TRBJ2-5, with D perhaps TRBD1 or TRBD2 (5 bases each). Germline V lookup: CDR1 MNHNS, CDR2 SASEGT. Deletions cut 5 bases from V and 9 bases from J, with 19 bases between. The CDR3 covers 14 residues. This CDR3 is CASSTTGPLGAQYF. The CDR3 region has the DNA TGTGCCAGCAGTACAACAGGCCCACTCGGGGCCCAGTACTTC.

V usage is TRBV4-3 and J usage is TRBJ2-7, with TRBD2 matching 7 bases. Germline lookup yields CDR1 LGHNA and CDR2 YSLEER. The CDR3 consists of 16 residues. The ends lost 1 base at V and 3 bases at J; junction bases unmatched: 9. For the CDR3, the DNA is TGCGCCAGCAGCCAAGCGGCGGCTAGCGGTCTCTACGAGCAGTACTTC. This translates into CASSQAAASGLYEQYF.

There are a few counts of this clonotype. The chain uses TRBV20-1 and TRBJ1-2; D not certain. The germline gives CDR1 DFQATT, CDR2 SNEGSKA (reference sequence). The V gene lost 2 bases and the J gene lost 0 bases, with 7 bases spanning the gap. The CDR3 is made up of 13 amino acids. The CDR3 bases are TGCAGTGCTAGATTCCCCGCTAACTATGGCTACACCTTC. Amino acids: CSARFPANYGYTF.

This clonotype was seen only a few times. The chain employs TRBV15 and TRBJ1-1; 8 bases fit TRBD1. This CDR3 is 16 amino acids long. Germline V gene lookup returns CDR1 LNHNV and CDR2 YYDKDF (reference sequence). The J segment lost 1 base and the V segment lost 0 bases, leaving 4 bases of the junction unmatched. The CDR3 is CATSREAGGSNTEAFF. The CDR3 region has the DNA TGTGCCACCAGCAGAGAGGCAGGGGGCTCGAACACTGAAGCTTTCTTT.

The J gene is TRBJ1-5, the V gene TRBV6-2 or TRBV6-3; D is ambiguous. The V and J ends lost 1 base and 3 bases respectively, with 16 bases between them. Germline CDR1 MNHEY, CDR2 SVGEGT. The CDR3 loop spans 17 amino acids. The CDR3 coding sequence is TGTGCCAGCAGTTACTTCACGGACCTGACCCTCAATCAGCCCCAGCATTTT. Translated, it gives CASSYFTDLTLNQPQHF.

This clonotype was detected only a few times. J is TRBJ2-7 and V is TRBV7-9, with D perhaps matching TRBD1 or TRBD2 (5 bases each). Germline V gene sequence: CDR1 SEHNR, CDR2 FQNEAQ (reference sequence). The CDR3 is made up of 15 amino acids. V was cut by 6 bases and J by 0 bases, with 15 bases left in between. In nucleotides, the CDR3 is TGTGCCAGCAGTCTCCCTGGGGGTAGCTCCTACGAGCAGTACTTC. Protein: CASSLPGGSSYEQYF.

The chain couples TRBV6-5 to TRBJ1-1; the D gene is possibly TRBD1 (6 bases). Germline V gene sequence: CDR1 MNHEY, CDR2 SVGAGI. The length of the CDR3 is 15 residues. Deletions cut 0 bases from V and 3 bases from J, with 11 bases between. The CDR3 reads CASSYSGALDTEAFF. In nucleotides, the CDR3 is TGTGCCAGCAGTTACTCGGGGGCGTTGGACACTGAAGCTTTCTTT.